One sample yielded the 5 T cell receptor beta chains listed below, sequenced in a study of blood T cell repertoires in COVID-19. Assay used: immunoSEQ multiplex PCR; TCRdb lists only in-frame clones, some missing. The sample shows 300,000 to 350,000 clones, roughly 90% of them seen only once. The sample consisted of peripheral blood. The origin of the receptors is a woman in her twenties or thirties with COVID-19, enrolled during active disease.

V is TRBV11-2 and J is TRBJ2-1, with 8 bases that match TRBD2. Germline V gene data show CDR1 as SGHAT and CDR2 as FQNNGV. CDR3 size: 16 residues. Trimming cost V 7 bases and J 1 base; bases outside gene matches: 9. The CDR3 DNA follows: TGTGCCAGCACCTACCGTAGCGGGACTTCCTACAATGAGCAGTTCTTC. Residues: CASTYRSGTSYNEQFF.

The rearrangement joins TRBV5-5 to TRBJ1-5; D is possibly TRBD1 (6 bases). Germline loops: CDR1 SGHKS, CDR2 YYEKEE (reference sequence). Trimming removed 2 bases from V and 5 bases from J, with 14 bases in between. This CDR3 is 15 amino acids long. CDR3 amino acids: CASSFYISGDQPQHF. The DNA of the CDR3 is TGTGCCAGCAGCTTTTACATTTCAGGGGATCAGCCCCAGCATTTT.

This clone was recorded many times. The J gene is TRBJ2-1, the V gene TRBV10-3, with a tentative D call TRBD1 (6 bases). Trimming left V 3 bases short and J 8 bases short, with 23 bases between. This CDR3 comprises 17 residues. Germline V gene data show CDR1 as ENHRY and CDR2 as SYGVKD. CDR3 loop: CAISEPLRLAGADEQFF. The CDR3 DNA follows: TGTGCCATCAGTGAACCCCTCAGACTGGCAGGGGCCGATGAGCAGTTCTTC.

This chain joins TRBV9 and TRBJ1-1, with D perhaps matching TRBD1 (5 bases). The ends were cut back, 3 bases at V and 1 base at J, with 7 bases in the middle. The CDR3 runs 13 residues. The germline V gene has CDR1 SGDLS and CDR2 YYNGEE. CDR3 nucleotide sequence: TGTGCCAGCAGCGAGACAGAGAACACTGAAGCTTTCTTT. Translating it yields CASSETENTEAFF.

This chain connects TRBV5-4 to TRBJ1-1, with 7 bases fitting TRBD1. Trimming removed 4 bases from V and 3 bases from J; junction bases left unmatched: 12. In germline, CDR1 is SGHNT, CDR2 YYREEE (reference sequence). There are 16 residues in the CDR3. The CDR3 here is CASSPYTTGYHTEAFF. CDR3 DNA sequence: TGTGCCAGCAGCCCCTACACGACAGGGTATCACACTGAAGCTTTCTTT.